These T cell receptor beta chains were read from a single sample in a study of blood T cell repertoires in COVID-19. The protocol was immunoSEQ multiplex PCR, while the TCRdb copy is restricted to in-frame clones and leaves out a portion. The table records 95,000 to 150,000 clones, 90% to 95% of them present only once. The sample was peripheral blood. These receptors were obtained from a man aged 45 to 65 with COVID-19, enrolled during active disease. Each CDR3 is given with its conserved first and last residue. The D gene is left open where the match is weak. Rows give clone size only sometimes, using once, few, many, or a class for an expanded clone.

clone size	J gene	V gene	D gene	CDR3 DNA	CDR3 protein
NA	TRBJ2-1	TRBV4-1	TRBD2	TGCGCCAGCAGCCAAGGACTAGCGGGTTACAATGAGCAGTTCTTC	CASSQGLAGYNEQFF
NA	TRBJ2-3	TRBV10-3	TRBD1	TGTGCCATCAGTGAGGGACAGGTGGTGACGCAGTATTTT	CAISEGQVVTQYF
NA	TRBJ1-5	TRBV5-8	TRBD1	TGTGCCAGCAGCGCCGGGACAGGGGTAAATCAGCCCCAGCATTTT	CASSAGTGVNQPQHF
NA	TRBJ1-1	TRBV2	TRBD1	TGTGCCAGCGGCTTGGACAGGGAGAACACTGAAGCTTTCTTT	CASGLDRENTEAFF
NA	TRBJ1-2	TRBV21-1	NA	TGTGCCAGCACCCCATCCCGGGACATCCGGAACTATGGCTACACCTTC	CASTPSRDIRNYGYTF
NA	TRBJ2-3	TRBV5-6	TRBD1	TGTGCCAGCAGCCGGCCGGGACAGAGCACAGATACGCAGTATTTT	CASSRPGQSTDTQYF
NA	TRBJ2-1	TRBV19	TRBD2	TGTGCCAGTAGCCCCATCGGACTAGCGGGAGGGCAGGTGAATGAGCAGTTCTTC	CASSPIGLAGGQVNEQFF
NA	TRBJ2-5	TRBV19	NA	TGTGCCAGTAGTCCGATAGGGGGTGGACAAGAGACCCAGTACTTC	CASSPIGGGQETQYF
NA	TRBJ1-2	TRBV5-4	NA	TGTGCCAGCAGCTTACGGGCAGGGCTTGGCTACACCTTC	CASSLRAGLGYTF
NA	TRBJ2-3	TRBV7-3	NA	TGTGCCAGCAGCACTACCGGGACATCCATAGATACGCAGTATTTT	CASSTTGTSIDTQYF
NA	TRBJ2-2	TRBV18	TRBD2	TGTGCCAGCTCACCAAGGACTAGCGGGGCGAACACCGGGGAGCTGTTTTTT	CASSPRTSGANTGELFF
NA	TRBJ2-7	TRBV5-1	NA	TGCGCCAGCAGCTTTGGGGGCTCCGAGCAGTACTTC	CASSFGGSEQYF
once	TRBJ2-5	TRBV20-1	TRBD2	TGCAGTGCTAGTACCGGGACTAGCGGGAGAGCCCGGTGGGAAGAGACCCAGTACTTC	CSASTGTSGRARWEETQYF
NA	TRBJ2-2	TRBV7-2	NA	TGTGCCAGCACCGAGAACAGGGTCAACGGGGAGCTGTTTTTT	CASTENRVNGELFF
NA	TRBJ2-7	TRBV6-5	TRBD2	TGTGCCAGCAGCGGGACTATCAGCTCCTACGAGCAGTACTTC	CASSGTISSYEQYF
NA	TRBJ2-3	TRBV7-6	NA	TGTGCCAGCAGCCCCACGGGGAAAAGCACAGATACGCAGTATTTT	CASSPTGKSTDTQYF
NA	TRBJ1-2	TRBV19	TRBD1	TGTGCCAGTAGGGGGACAGAAGGAATCTATGGCTACACCTTC	CASRGTEGIYGYTF
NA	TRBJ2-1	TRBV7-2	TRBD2	TGTGCCAGCAGCTTAGCGGGAGGGTGGCGGTACAATGAGCAGTTCTTC	CASSLAGGWRYNEQFF
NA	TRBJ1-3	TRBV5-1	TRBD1	TGCGCCAGCAGCTTGGCAGGGGGCGCCGGAAACACCATATATTTT	CASSLAGGAGNTIYF
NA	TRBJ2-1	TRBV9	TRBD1	TGTGCCAGCAGCGTAGTCCCAGCCGGGACAGGGTCCAATGAGCAGTTCTTC	CASSVVPAGTGSNEQFF
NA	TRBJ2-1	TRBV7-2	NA	TGTGCCAGCAGCTTAGGGGAAGGTGGAGGGAGCAATGAGCAGTTCTTC	CASSLGEGGGSNEQFF
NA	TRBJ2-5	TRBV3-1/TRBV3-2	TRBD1	TGTGCCAGCAGGCGACAGGGTGATACGGAGACCCAGTACTTC	CASRRQGDTETQYF
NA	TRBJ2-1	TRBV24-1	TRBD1	TGTGCCACCAGTGATCAGACAGGGTACAATGAGCAGTTCTTC	CATSDQTGYNEQFF
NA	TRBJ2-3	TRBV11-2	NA	TGTGCCAGCAGCCCGAGGGGGTTTGACACAGATACGCAGTATTTT	CASSPRGFDTDTQYF
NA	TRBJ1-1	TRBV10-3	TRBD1	TGTGCCATCAGTGGGGACAGGGACGGCACTGAAGCTTTCTTT	CAISGDRDGTEAFF
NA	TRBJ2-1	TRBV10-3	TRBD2	TGTGCCATCAGTGATACTAGCGGGAGCAATGAGCAGTTCTTC	CAISDTSGSNEQFF
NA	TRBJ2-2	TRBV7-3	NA	TGTGCCAGCAGCTCCGTAAGGGCGGGTACCTCCGGGGAGCTGTTTTTT	CASSSVRAGTSGELFF
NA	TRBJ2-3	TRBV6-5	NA	TGTGCCAGCAGTTCACAGCCGTTCACAGATACGCAGTATTTT	CASSSQPFTDTQYF
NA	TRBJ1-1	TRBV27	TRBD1	TGTGCCAGCAGTATTTCGGGACAGCTGAACACTGAAGCTTTCTTT	CASSISGQLNTEAFF
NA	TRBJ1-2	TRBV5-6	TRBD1	TGTGCCAGCAGCTTAGGGACAGGTCTTAACTATGGCTACACCTTC	CASSLGTGLNYGYTF
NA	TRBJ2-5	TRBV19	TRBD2	TGTGCCAGTAGTATCCGTATTTTTCGGGAGGGCCCAGAGACCCAGTACTTC	CASSIRIFREGPETQYF
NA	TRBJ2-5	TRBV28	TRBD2	TGTGCCAGCACCGGACGGGGGCGGGGGACTAGCGAGCGGAAAGAGACCCAGTACTTC	CASTGRGRGTSERKETQYF
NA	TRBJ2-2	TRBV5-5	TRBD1	TGTGCCAGCTATACCGGGACAGCAAACACCGGGGAGCTGTTTTTT	CASYTGTANTGELFF
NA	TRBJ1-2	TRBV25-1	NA	TGTGCCAGCAGTGAGTCAGGGAAACTCTATGGCTACACCTTC	CASSESGKLYGYTF
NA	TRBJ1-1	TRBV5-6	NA	TGTGCCAGCAGACCAAACCCGGGGACTGAAGCTTTCTTT	CASRPNPGTEAFF
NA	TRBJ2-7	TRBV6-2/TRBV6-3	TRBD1	TGTGCCAGCAGTTGGACAGGGGGCGGCGAGCAGTACTTC	CASSWTGGGEQYF
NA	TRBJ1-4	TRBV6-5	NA	TGTGCCAGCATGGCCGGCGGGGAAACTAATGAAAAACTGTTTTTT	CASMAGGETNEKLFF
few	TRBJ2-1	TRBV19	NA	TGTGCCAGTACCGCAGGGTACAATGAGCAGTTCTTC	CASTAGYNEQFF
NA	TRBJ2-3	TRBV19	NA	TGTGCCAGTAGTATCAGGGGAGATACGCAGTATTTT	CASSIRGDTQYF
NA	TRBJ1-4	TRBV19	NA	TGTGCCAGTAGTATCGCAGCTAATGAAAAACTGTTTTTT	CASSIAANEKLFF
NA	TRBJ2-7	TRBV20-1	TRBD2	TGCAGTGCTAGTAGGGCGGGCGGGAGGATTTACGAGCAGTACTTC	CSASRAGGRIYEQYF
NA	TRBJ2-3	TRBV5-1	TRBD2	TGCGCCAGCAGCTTCACCGGGACTAGCGGGAGTCCAGATACGCAGTATTTT	CASSFTGTSGSPDTQYF
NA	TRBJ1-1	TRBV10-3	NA	TGTGCCATCAGTGAAGGGCAGGGAAACACTGAAGCTTTCTTT	CAISEGQGNTEAFF
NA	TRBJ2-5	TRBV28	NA	TGTGCCAGCAGTTTGAGGGGGGGCAGCGAGACCCAGTACTTC	CASSLRGGSETQYF
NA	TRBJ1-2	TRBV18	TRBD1	TGTGCCAGCTCACCGGGACAGGGGGCCATGGAGGGCTACACCTTC	CASSPGQGAMEGYTF
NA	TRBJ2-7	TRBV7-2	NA	TGTGCCAGCAGCTTATTAAGCACTGTCTACGAGCAGTACTTC	CASSLLSTVYEQYF
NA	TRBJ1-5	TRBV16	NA	TGTGCCAGCAGCCAATTTACCCCCTATAGCAATCAGCCCCAGCATTTT	CASSQFTPYSNQPQHF
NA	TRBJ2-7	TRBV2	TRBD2	TGTGCCAGCCTTGCTAGCGGAGTATCCTACGAGCAGTACTTC	CASLASGVSYEQYF
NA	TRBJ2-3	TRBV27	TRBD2	TGTGCCAGCAGAAGAACCGGGACTAGACATAGCACAGATGCGCAGTATTTT	CASRRTGTRHSTDAQYF
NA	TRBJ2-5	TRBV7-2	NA	TGTGCCAGCAGCGTTCTGGAGGGAGAGACCCAGTACTTC	CASSVLEGETQYF